A single sample gave rise to the 22 T cell receptor beta chains below, sequenced in a study of PD-L1 blockade in urothelial cancer (TCRdb year 2017). This sample's time point label indicates: pretreatment peripheral blood. The library was obtained by the immunoSEQ multiplex PCR assay. TCRdb holds this immuneACCESS table with in-frame rearrangements only. Some clones are missing; in checked studies, unresolved V genes explain under half, and the rest has no known cause. The table for this sample lists approximately 39,000 clones; around four fifths of them were counted only once. Jointly, the top ten make up 13% to 15% of the sample. The specimen was PBMCs, collected around atezolizumab (anti-PD-L1) treatment. These receptors came from a man older than 75 with urothelial cancer.

This clone has only one observation. This chain uses TRBV28 with TRBJ2-2; 8 bases fit TRBD1. After removal of 7 bases from V and 4 bases from J, the junction contained 8 bases not matched to a gene. CDR3 length equals 15 residues. Germline lookup yields CDR1 MDHEN and CDR2 SYDVKM. The CDR3 nucleotides are TGTGCCAGCAAGTCGCAGGGGGCTAGCACCGGGGAGCTGTTTTTT. Protein product: CASKSQGASTGELFF. The whole variable domain, remainder taken from reference TRBV28 and TRBJ2-2, is DVKVTQSSRYLVKRTGEKVFLECVQDMDHENMFWYRQDPGLGLRLIYFSYDVKMKEKGDIPEGYSVSREKKERFSLILESASTNQTSMYLCASKSQGASTGELFFGEGSRLTVL.

The rearrangement uses TRBV29-1 and TRBJ2-3; D unclear. Trimming shortened V by 0 bases and J by 3 bases, and 10 bases separated the two germline ends. CDR1 SQVTM and CDR2 ANQGSEA come from the germline V gene. CDR3 length: 14 amino acids. The CDR3 region is CSVEENLSTDTQYF. The CDR3 region has the DNA TGCAGCGTTGAAGAGAACTTGTCAACAGATACGCAGTATTTT.

Only one count was recorded for this clone. CDR3 region: CASSYDPSGSTDTQYF. CDR3 bases: TGTGCCAGCAGTTACGATCCTAGCGGGAGTACAGATACGCAGTATTTT. The chain couples TRBV6-5 to TRBJ2-3; 10 bases are shared with TRBD2. Germline V CDR1 and CDR2: MNHEY, SVGAGI. J lost 3 bases, V lost 2 bases, and 5 bases had no gene match. This CDR3 comprises 16 residues.

The chain has TRBV7-8 and TRBJ1-1, with TRBD1 matching 7 bases. V shed 2 bases and J 4 bases; nucleotides not matched to a gene: 10. CDR3 length: 16 residues. Germline values: CDR1 SGHVS, CDR2 FQNEAQ. CDR3 nucleotide sequence: TGTGCCAGCAGCTTAAAACAGGGGTTCGGTAGCACTGAAGCTTTCTTT. Protein product: CASSLKQGFGSTEAFF. Filled out from reference TRBV7-8 and TRBJ1-1, the complete variable domain reads GAGVSQSPRYKVAKRGQDVALRCDPISGHVSLFWYQQALGQGPEFLTYFQNEAQLDKSGLPSDRFFAERPEGSVSTLKIQRTQQEDSAVYLCASSLKQGFGSTEAFFGQGTRLTVV.

The chain uses TRBV18 and TRBJ2-3, with TRBD1 matching over 8 bases. CDR1 is KGHSH, CDR2 LQKENI, per germline. V was pared by 5 bases and J by 2 bases, with 9 bases of the junction left unmatched. CDR3 length: 16 residues. This CDR3 is CASSSLRGRLTDTQYF. The CDR3 DNA follows: TGTGCCAGCTCATCCCTCAGGGGGCGCCTCACAGATACGCAGTATTTT.

V gene TRBV5-5 combines with J gene TRBJ2-1, with D tentatively TRBD2 (6 bases). Between the trimmed V and J ends, which lost 4 bases and 0 bases, there was a span of 14 bases. Germline V gene data show CDR1 as SGHKS and CDR2 as YYEKEE (reference sequence). CDR3 length equals 16 residues. In DNA form, the CDR3 reads TGTGCCAGCAGCCTGCTCCAGACTAGCTCCTACAATGAGCAGTTCTTC. Protein sequence: CASSLLQTSSYNEQFF.

This clone is a singleton in its sample. The V gene is TRBV10-1, the J gene TRBJ2-7; TRBD2 matches 7 bases. V trimming: 5 bases; J trimming: 0 bases; junction bases outside the gene matches: 10. The CDR3 covers 16 residues. Germline lookup yields CDR1 WNHNN and CDR2 SYGVQD (reference sequence). This chain's CDR3 is CASSQKAGRSSYEQYF. The CDR3 coding sequence is TGCGCCAGCAGTCAAAAAGCGGGGCGGAGCTCCTACGAGCAGTACTTC.

This sequence joins TRBV2 and TRBJ2-7; TRBD2 aligns across 10 bases. The CDR3 is 14 residues long. V was pared by 2 bases and J by 4 bases, with 2 bases of the junction left unmatched. CDR1 and CDR2 from the germline V gene are SNHLY and FYNNEI. The CDR3 reads CASSETSGDYEQYF. The DNA of the CDR3 is TGTGCCAGCAGTGAAACTAGCGGGGATTACGAGCAGTACTTC.

The chain uses TRBV4-3 and TRBJ2-7, with D unresolved. The CDR3 is 16 amino acids. The V and J ends lost 2 bases and 2 bases respectively, with 16 bases between them. In germline, CDR1 is LGHNA, CDR2 YSLEER. The CDR3 here is CASSQTVAALAYEQYF. As DNA, the CDR3 is TGCGCCAGCAGCCAAACGGTGGCAGCGTTAGCCTACGAGCAGTACTTC.

The J gene is TRBJ1-1, the V gene TRBV2; the D gene is possibly TRBD1 (5 bases). The CDR3 spans 14 residues. V was trimmed by 3 bases and J by 0 bases, leaving 8 bases between them. Germline assignment: CDR1 SNHLY and CDR2 FYNNEI. CDR3 DNA: TGTGCCAGCAGTGAGGGGACTGTGAACACTGAAGCTTTCTTT. This gives the protein CASSEGTVNTEAFF.

J is TRBJ2-1 and V is TRBV5-1; 11 nucleotides line up with TRBD2. Germline CDR1 reads SGHRS; CDR2 reads YFSETQ. The length of the CDR3 is 18 residues. With V trimmed by 3 bases and J by 5 bases, 13 bases remained unmatched. CDR3 sequence reads: CASSSLPPSGRLHNEQFF. The CDR3 DNA is TGCGCCAGCAGCTCGCTACCTCCTAGCGGGAGGCTCCACAATGAGCAGTTCTTC. The complete variable domain, with remaining parts taken from reference TRBV5-1 and TRBJ2-1, reads KAGVTQTPRYLIKTRGQQVTLSCSPISGHRSVSWYQQTPGQGLQFLFEYFSETQRNKGNFPGRFSGRQFSNSRSEMNVSTLELGDSALYLCASSSLPPSGRLHNEQFFGPGTRLTVL.

The CDR3 DNA sequence: TGTGCCAGCAGCTTAGCAGTTCAGGGACAGGGGTACGAGCAGTACTTC. Its protein is CASSLAVQGQGYEQYF. This chain links TRBV7-8 with TRBJ2-7, with 10 bases aligning to TRBD1. CDR1 and CDR2 from the germline V gene are SGHVS and FQNEAQ. V lost 0 bases to trimming and J lost 4 bases; unmatched junction nucleotides: 6. The CDR3 loop spans 16 amino acids.

The chain is built from TRBV6-5 and TRBJ2-5, with D uncertain. Germline values: CDR1 MNHEY, CDR2 SVGAGI. The CDR3 is 13 residues long. V was clipped by 0 bases and J by 4 bases, with 6 bases between them. The DNA of the CDR3 is TGTGCCAGCAGTTACTCGAGGTCAGAGACCCAGTACTTC. The encoded protein is CASSYSRSETQYF.

The rearrangement links TRBV5-1 to TRBJ1-3, with D maybe TRBD1 (6 bases). The V gene's germline CDR1 is SGHRS and CDR2 YFSETQ. With 6 bases removed from V and 0 bases from J, the gap between germline ends came to 13 bases. The CDR3 is 15 amino acids. The CDR3 protein is CASTLGQPSGNTIYF. The CDR3 DNA is TGCGCCAGCACCCTCGGACAGCCCTCTGGAAACACCATATATTTT.

This chain uses TRBV2 with TRBJ2-2; weak D call: TRBD1 (6 bases). The germline CDR1 and CDR2 sequences are SNHLY and FYNNEI. The V end was cut by 7 bases, the J end by 8 bases, with 17 bases between. The CDR3 is 14 amino acids. The CDR3: CASNPRDTRGELFF. CDR3 DNA sequence: TGTGCCAGCAATCCTCGGGACACCCGAGGGGAGCTGTTTTTT. Drawing the rest from reference TRBV2 and TRBJ2-2, the complete variable domain is EPEVTQTPSHQVTQMGQEVILRCVPISNHLYFYWYRQILGQKVEFLVSFYNNEISEKSEIFDDQFSVERPDGSNFTLKIRSTKLEDSAMYFCASNPRDTRGELFFGEGSRLTVL.

The chain employs TRBV5-1 and TRBJ2-1; 11 bases line up with TRBD2. Unmatched junction bases numbered 10, after V lost 4 bases and J lost 7 bases. The CDR3 has 16 amino acids. CDR1 and CDR2 from the germline V gene are SGHRS and YFSETQ. The CDR3 coding sequence is TGCGCCAGCAGCCCCACTACCGGGACTAGCGGTAATGAGCAGTTCTTC. Protein: CASSPTTGTSGNEQFF.

The CDR3 nucleotides read TGTGCCAGCAGTCAAACAGGTGCTAATGGAAACACCATATATTTT. Encoded protein: CASSQTGANGNTIYF. The chain links TRBV28 to TRBJ1-3, with a weak D call TRBD1 (5 bases). Deletions cut 5 bases from V and 3 bases from J, with 14 bases between. The CDR3 spans 15 residues. Looked up from germline, CDR1 is MDHEN and CDR2 is SYDVKM.

The chain employs TRBV4-3 and TRBJ1-2; D unresolved. From germline, CDR1 is LGHNA and CDR2 YSLEER. V was pared by 0 bases and J by 3 bases, with 11 bases between. CDR3 length equals 15 residues. CDR3 bases: TGCGCCAGCAGCCAAGAACTTTTAGTAGACTATGGCTACACCTTC. Protein sequence: CASSQELLVDYGYTF.

The V gene is TRBV11-2, the J gene TRBJ2-7; D may be TRBD2 (5 bases). V lost 4 bases to trimming and J lost 3 bases, with 13 bases between them. Per germline, CDR1 SGHAT and CDR2 FQNNGV. This CDR3 region has 14 residues. The CDR3 coding sequence is TGTGCCAGCAGCTCCGACTCCGAGGGCTACGAGCAGTACTTC. It is translated as CASSSDSEGYEQYF.

V is TRBV18 and J is TRBJ2-1; 9 nucleotides line up with TRBD1. The ends lost 6 bases at V and 8 bases at J; junction bases unmatched: 8. Germline V lookup: CDR1 KGHSH, CDR2 LQKENI. This CDR3 region has 14 residues. The CDR3 DNA follows: TGTGCCAGCTCCCGGGACAGGGAGTGGGATGAGCAGTTCTTC. Protein sequence: CASSRDREWDEQFF.

The gene calls are TRBV6-4 and TRBJ2-7, with D maybe TRBD1 (6 bases). Trimming shortened V by 3 bases and J by 6 bases, and 15 bases separated the two germline ends. Per germline, CDR1 MRHNA and CDR2 SNTAGT. The CDR3 length is 14 residues. CDR3 amino acids: CASSENMGAGEQYF. CDR3 nucleotide sequence: TGTGCCAGCAGTGAAAATATGGGGGCGGGCGAGCAGTACTTC.

The chain has TRBV6-6 and TRBJ2-3; D is possibly TRBD2 (5 bases). The germline CDR1 and CDR2 sequences are MNHNY and SVGAGI (reference sequence). This CDR3 spans 15 amino acids. V lost 0 bases and J 2 bases, leaving 9 bases between the germline ends. The CDR3 is CASSYSLGYTDTQYF. As DNA, the CDR3 is TGTGCCAGCAGTTACTCACTAGGCTACACAGATACGCAGTATTTT.